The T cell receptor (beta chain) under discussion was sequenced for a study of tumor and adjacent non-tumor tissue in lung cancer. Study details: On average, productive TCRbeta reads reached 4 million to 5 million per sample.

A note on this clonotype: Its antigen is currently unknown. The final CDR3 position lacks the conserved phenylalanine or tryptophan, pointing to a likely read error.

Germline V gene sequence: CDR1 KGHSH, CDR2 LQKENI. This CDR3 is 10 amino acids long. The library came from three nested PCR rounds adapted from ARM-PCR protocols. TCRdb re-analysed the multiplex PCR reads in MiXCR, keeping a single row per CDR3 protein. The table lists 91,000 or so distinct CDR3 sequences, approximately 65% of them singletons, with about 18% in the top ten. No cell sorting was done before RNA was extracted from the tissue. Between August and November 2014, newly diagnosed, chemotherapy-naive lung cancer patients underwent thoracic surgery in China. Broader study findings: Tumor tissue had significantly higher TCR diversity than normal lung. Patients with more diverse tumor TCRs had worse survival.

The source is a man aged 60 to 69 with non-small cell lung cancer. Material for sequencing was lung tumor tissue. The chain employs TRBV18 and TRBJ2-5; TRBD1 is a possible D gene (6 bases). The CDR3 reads CVSSGETQYL. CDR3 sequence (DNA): TGTGTCAGCTCAGGGGAGACTCAGTACTTA.